This T cell receptor beta chain was sequenced during a study of T-cell reconstitution after alpha-beta-depleted transplantation in children. Unique molecular identifiers were incorporated during preparation of the TCRbeta library. TCRdb reprocessed the PCR reads via MiXCR and lists one record per CDR3 protein. Of about 440,000 distinct CDR3 sequences listed, around two fifths were seen once; the top ten hold 27%. The table lists this clonotype with a few counts. The TCR originated in a girl aged 2 to 10 with aplastic anemia, due to receive a stem cell transplant. Material: PBMCs, obtained before TCRalphabeta/CD19-depleted stem cell transplant.

The CDR3 loop is CSARGSGGPSTDTQYF. CDR3 nucleotides: TGCAGTGCTAGAGGAAGTGGGGGCCCTAGCACAGATACGCAGTATTTT. The chain has TRBV20-1 and TRBJ2-3, with a weak D call TRBD1 (6 bases). CDR3 length: 16 residues. Trimming cost V 1 base and J 0 bases, with 14 bases left between them. Germline V CDR1 and CDR2: DFQATT, SNEGSKA (reference sequence).